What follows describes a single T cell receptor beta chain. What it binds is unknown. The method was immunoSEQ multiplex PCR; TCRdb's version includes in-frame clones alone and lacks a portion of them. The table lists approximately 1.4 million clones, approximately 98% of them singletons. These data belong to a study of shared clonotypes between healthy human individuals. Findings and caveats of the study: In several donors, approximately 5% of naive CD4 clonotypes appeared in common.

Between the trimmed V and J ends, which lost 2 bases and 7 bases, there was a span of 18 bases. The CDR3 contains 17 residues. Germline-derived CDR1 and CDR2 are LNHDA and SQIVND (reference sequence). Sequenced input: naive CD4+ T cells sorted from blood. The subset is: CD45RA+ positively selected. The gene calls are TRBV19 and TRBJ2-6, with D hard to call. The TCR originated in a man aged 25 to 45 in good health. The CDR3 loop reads CASSIPSPANRANVLTF. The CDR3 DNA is TGTGCCAGTAGTATACCCTCACCAGCGAACAGAGCCAACGTCCTGACTTTC.